This is a list of T cell receptor beta chains from one sample in a study of blood T cell repertoires in COVID-19. Only in-frame clones appear in the TCRdb table, and some are missing; sequencing was by immunoSEQ multiplex PCR. Among around 310,000 clones listed, 75% to 95% were seen once. Sequencing input: peripheral blood. Source of these receptors: a woman aged 25 to 39 with COVID-19, enrolled during active disease. Both conserved end residues are part of each CDR3. The D gene is left open where the match is weak.

J,D,V,CDR3
TRBJ2-3,TRBD1,TRBV6-5,CASRHRGRASDTQYF
TRBJ2-2,TRBD2,TRBV18,CASSRTVWTSEAGELFF
TRBJ2-3,TRBD2,TRBV11-1,CASSLDSGPRTDTQYF
TRBJ2-5,NA,TRBV19,CASDPGTWETQYF
TRBJ2-7,NA,TRBV23-1,CASSLWQGSSYEQYF
TRBJ1-1,NA,TRBV2,CASRGEGWTEAFF
TRBJ1-6,NA,TRBV28,CASSPFGGVYNSPLHF
TRBJ2-1,TRBD2,TRBV7-3,CASSQLASSYNEQFF
TRBJ1-5,NA,TRBV7-9,CASSLDETSNQPQHF
TRBJ2-7,TRBD2,TRBV7-9,CASSPTSYHEQYF
TRBJ2-2,NA,TRBV7-8,CASSRPGGELFF
TRBJ2-1,TRBD2,TRBV28,CASSLTKREGHYIPFF
TRBJ2-3,TRBD2,TRBV5-1,CASSTGLAVSTDTQYF
TRBJ1-2,TRBD1,TRBV30,CAWSEGYRGGYTF
TRBJ2-2,TRBD2,TRBV5-1,CASSLVVAGTNTGELFF
TRBJ2-2,TRBD1,TRBV5-8,CASSLPGTGRTGELFF
TRBJ2-7,TRBD2,TRBV6-1,CASSVAPGGSYEQYF
TRBJ1-2,NA,TRBV27,CASRGSYGYTF
TRBJ2-7,TRBD2,TRBV27,CASSVTSGGGEQYF
TRBJ1-5,TRBD1,TRBV6-5,CASSGTGNQPQHF
TRBJ1-5,TRBD1,TRBV10-2,CASSESGTGHQPQHF
TRBJ2-2,NA,TRBV12-5,CASGLVGGTGELFF
TRBJ2-3,NA,TRBV2,CASSEGSLGDTQYF
TRBJ1-1,TRBD1,TRBV27,CASRKDRGNTEAFF
TRBJ2-3,TRBD2,TRBV13,CASSLPAGADTQYF
TRBJ2-7,TRBD1,TRBV6-5,CASSYLGQGYEQYF
TRBJ1-6,NA,TRBV14,CATSGAAYNSPLHF
TRBJ1-1,TRBD1,TRBV5-6,CASSLQGRITEAFF
TRBJ2-1,NA,TRBV7-6,CASSLRGSGRPGEQFF
TRBJ1-2,TRBD1,TRBV10-3,CAIGQGSYGYTF
TRBJ2-3,TRBD1,TRBV5-1,CASSLEGTGATDTQYF
TRBJ2-5,TRBD1,TRBV28,CASSFLGQGQETQYF
TRBJ1-5,NA,TRBV11-1,CASSLDRADSNQPQHF
TRBJ2-7,NA,TRBV7-9,CASSRGHYLEQYF
TRBJ2-7,TRBD2,TRBV28,CASSPSSGGEQYF
TRBJ2-2,TRBD1,TRBV10-1,CASSGGTGLTGELFF
TRBJ2-1,TRBD1,TRBV9,CASSFRAQGPVPGGEQFF
TRBJ2-7,TRBD2,TRBV5-1,CASRFRAGDWNEQYF
TRBJ2-1,TRBD2,TRBV27,CASSPTSGRKGSYNEQFF
TRBJ2-3,TRBD2,TRBV2,CASSLGTSVPDTQYF
TRBJ2-7,TRBD1,TRBV11-2,CASSSPSGQGEGQYF
TRBJ2-7,TRBD1,TRBV6-2/TRBV6-3,CASSYSTGQVGSYEQYF
TRBJ2-7,NA,TRBV27,CASRLGAGEQYF
TRBJ1-1,NA,TRBV11-2,CASSLGGASYGAFF
TRBJ2-7,TRBD1,TRBV7-9,CASSPTGPSYEQYF
TRBJ1-1,NA,TRBV27,CASSPYLRTEAFF
TRBJ2-3,NA,TRBV20-1,CSASHGASSTDTQYF
TRBJ2-1,TRBD2,TRBV10-1,CASSESAREEQFF
TRBJ1-5,NA,TRBV3-1/TRBV3-2,CASSRHLARPEMGNQPQHF
TRBJ2-7,NA,TRBV6-6,CASSSDYSREQYF
TRBJ1-5,NA,TRBV30,CAWSTGTGNQPQHF
TRBJ1-2,TRBD1,TRBV19,CATSPGQVGYTF